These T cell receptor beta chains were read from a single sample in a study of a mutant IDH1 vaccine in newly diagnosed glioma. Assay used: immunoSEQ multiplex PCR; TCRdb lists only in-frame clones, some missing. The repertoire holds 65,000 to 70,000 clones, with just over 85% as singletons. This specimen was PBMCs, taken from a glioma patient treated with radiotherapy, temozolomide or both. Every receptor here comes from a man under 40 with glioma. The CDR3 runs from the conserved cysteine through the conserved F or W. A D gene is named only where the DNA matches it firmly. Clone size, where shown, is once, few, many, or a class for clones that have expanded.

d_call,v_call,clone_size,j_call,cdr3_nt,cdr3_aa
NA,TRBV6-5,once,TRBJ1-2,TGTGCCAGCAGTTACCTCAGTCCAGGGGAGAATGGCTACACCTTC,CASSYLSPGENGYTF
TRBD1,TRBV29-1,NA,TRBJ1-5,TGCAGTGCCGGGACAGGGGACAATCAGCCCCAGCATTTT,CSAGTGDNQPQHF
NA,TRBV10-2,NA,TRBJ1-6,TGCGCCAGCAGTGCGAAGGGGAGCTCCTATAATTCACCCCTCCACTTT,CASSAKGSSYNSPLHF
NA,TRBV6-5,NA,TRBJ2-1,TGTGCCAGCAGTTACTGGAAGGGGAGAACCTACAATGAGCAGTTCTTC,CASSYWKGRTYNEQFF
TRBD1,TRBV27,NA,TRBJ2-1,TGTGCCAGCACCCTCAATTCACCGGGACAGGGGACCAACAATGAGCAGTTCTTC,CASTLNSPGQGTNNEQFF
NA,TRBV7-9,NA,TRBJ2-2,TGTGCCAGCAGCTTACCGAGGAACTGGGAGCTGTTTTTT,CASSLPRNWELFF
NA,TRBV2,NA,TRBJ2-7,TGTGCCAGCAGGGAGGAGACAGGGACTTCCTACGAGCAGTACTTC,CASREETGTSYEQYF
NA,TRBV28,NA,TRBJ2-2,TGTGCCACCCTCGACCCCACCGGGGAGCTGTTTTTT,CATLDPTGELFF
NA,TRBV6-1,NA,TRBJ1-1,TGTGCCAGCAGTGAATGGACTTTGGGGCTTGAAGCTTTCTTT,CASSEWTLGLEAFF
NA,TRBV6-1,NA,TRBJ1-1,TGTGCCAGCAGGACTACAGTGAACACTGAAGCTTTCTTT,CASRTTVNTEAFF
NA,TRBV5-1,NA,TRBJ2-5,TGCGCCAGCAGCCTGGGCGGACTCAAGCAAGAGACCCAGTACTTC,CASSLGGLKQETQYF
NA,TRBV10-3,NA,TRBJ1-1,TGTGCCATCAGTGAGTCGTCGGTCTCCGGTACTGAAGCTTTCTTT,CAISESSVSGTEAFF
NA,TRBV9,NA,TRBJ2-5,TGTGCCAGCAGCGTAGGGGGTCTCCCCCAAGAGACCCAGTACTTC,CASSVGGLPQETQYF
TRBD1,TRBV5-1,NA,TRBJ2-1,TGCGCCAGCAGCTATGGCCCGACAGGGTACAATGAGCAGTTCTTC,CASSYGPTGYNEQFF
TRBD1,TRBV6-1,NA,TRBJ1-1,TGTGCCAGCAGTGAACCTGGCAGGGGGTCGAACACTGAAGCTTTCTTT,CASSEPGRGSNTEAFF
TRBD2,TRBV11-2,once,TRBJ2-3,TGTGCCAGCAGATCATCGGGAGGTCGGGCAGATACGCAGTATTTT,CASRSSGGRADTQYF
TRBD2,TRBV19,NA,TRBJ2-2,TGTGCCAGTAATCCTCTAGCGGGGAACACCGGGGAGCTGTTTTTT,CASNPLAGNTGELFF
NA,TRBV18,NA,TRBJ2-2,TGTGCCAGCTCACCTACCAGCGGGACAAGGTCCCCCGGGGAGCTGTTTTTT,CASSPTSGTRSPGELFF
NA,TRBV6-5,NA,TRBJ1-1,TGTGCCAGCAGTTACTTGCCAGGGGCAACTGAAGCTTTCTTT,CASSYLPGATEAFF
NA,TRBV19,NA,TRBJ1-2,TGTGCCAGTAGTACCGGGACTATTTACGGCTACACCTTC,CASSTGTIYGYTF
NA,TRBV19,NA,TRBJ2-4,TGTGCCAGTAATGACGGATTGTTAGCCAAAAACATTCAGTACTTC,CASNDGLLAKNIQYF
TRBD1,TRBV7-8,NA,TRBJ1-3,TGTGCCAGCAGCATCGACAGGGTTATCCTCTCTGGAAACACCATATATTTT,CASSIDRVILSGNTIYF
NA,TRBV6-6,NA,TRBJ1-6,TGTGCCAGCAGTTACTCACACCTTGACAGGCCACCCCTCCACTTT,CASSYSHLDRPPLHF
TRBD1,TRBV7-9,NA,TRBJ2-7,TGTGCCAGCAGCCGGACAGGGGAGGTTTACGAGCAGTACTTC,CASSRTGEVYEQYF
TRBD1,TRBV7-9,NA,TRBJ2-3,TGTGCCAGCAGCATGAAACAGGGGTCGAGGGTGGATACGCAGTATTTT,CASSMKQGSRVDTQYF
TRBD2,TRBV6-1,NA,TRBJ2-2,TGTGCCAGCAGTGTTGGCGGGGGGCCCACCGGGGAGCTGTTTTTT,CASSVGGGPTGELFF
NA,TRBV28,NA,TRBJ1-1,TGTGCCAGCAGTTTATCGCAGAGAAACACTGAAGCTTTCTTT,CASSLSQRNTEAFF
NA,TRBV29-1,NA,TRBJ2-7,TGCAGCGCCCAGGTAGGAGTCTCCTACGAGCAGTACTTC,CSAQVGVSYEQYF
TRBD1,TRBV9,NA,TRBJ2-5,TGTGCCAGCAGCACGACAGGGGGAGAGACCCAGTACTTC,CASSTTGGETQYF
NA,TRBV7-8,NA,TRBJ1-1,TGTGCCAGCAGCCTCCGGGATGGGTTACGCACTGAAGCTTTCTTT,CASSLRDGLRTEAFF
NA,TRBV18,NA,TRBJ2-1,TGTGCCAGCTCACCACCCCGCCTTCTGGGCTACAATGAGCAGTTCTTC,CASSPPRLLGYNEQFF
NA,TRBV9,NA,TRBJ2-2,TGTGCCAGCAGCGTAGTCGGGTCGAACACCGGGGAGCTGTTTTTT,CASSVVGSNTGELFF
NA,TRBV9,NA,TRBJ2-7,TGTGCCAGCAGCCGCACGACCGGCTACGAGCAGTACTTC,CASSRTTGYEQYF
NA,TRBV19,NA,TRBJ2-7,TGTGCCAGTAGTACGGGCCGGGGTGGTTACGAGCAGTACTTC,CASSTGRGGYEQYF
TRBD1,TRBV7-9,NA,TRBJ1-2,TGTGCCAGCAGCTTAGTTTGGGACAGGGGCGGCTACACCTTC,CASSLVWDRGGYTF
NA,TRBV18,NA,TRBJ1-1,TGTGCCAGCTCACCTGGGGGGAACACTGAAGCTTTCTTT,CASSPGGNTEAFF
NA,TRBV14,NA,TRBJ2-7,TGTGCCAGCAGCGTTCGGACATCTACCTCCTACGAGCAGTACTTC,CASSVRTSTSYEQYF
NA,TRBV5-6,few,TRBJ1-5,TGTGCCAGCAGCTTTGGGCGCAGCAATCAGCCCCAGCATTTT,CASSFGRSNQPQHF
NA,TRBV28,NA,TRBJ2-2,TGTGCCAGCAGTTTCCTCGGGGAGCTGTTTTTT,CASSFLGELFF